Described below is a single TCR beta chain sequence and its context. The V gene end was trimmed by 5 bases and the J gene end by 10 bases; junction bases not matched to a gene: 9. Germline loops: CDR1 SEHNR, CDR2 FQNEAQ (reference sequence). This CDR3 has 15 residues. These data originate in a study of T-cell reconstitution after alpha-beta-depleted transplantation in children. Unique molecular identifiers were incorporated during preparation of the TCRbeta library. MiXCR, applied by TCRdb to the PCR reads, yields one record per CDR3 protein. The data hold 640,000 or so distinct CDR3 sequences, with 16% observed a single time.

The source of this sequence is a human donor who donated a stem cell graft to a child with acute myeloid leukemia. This chain links TRBV7-9 with TRBJ1-6; 9 bases are a match to TRBD1. The material was PBMCs from the stem cell graft donor, obtained from the stem cell graft. The CDR3 sequence: CASSRQGQGRSPLHF. CDR3 DNA: TGTGCCAGCAGCCGCCAAGGACAGGGGAGATCACCCCTCCACTTT.